This TCR delta chain is from a study of human gamma delta and Vdelta1 T cells listed by TCRdb under 2018. About the study as a whole: The study examined Delta One T cells, which are Vd1+ gamma-delta T cells, as cytotoxic effectors against acute myeloid leukemia.

This clone was detected a few times. What antigen it recognizes has not been identified. One base separates it from a far larger clone, so it is likely a read error. This sample includes further DNA sequences coding for the same CDR3. To prepare the library, PCR was applied. These reads were obtained on an Illumina MiSeq. TCRdb called clones from the public reads with CATT, and repeated DNA sequences were later combined into one row. For this sample the table gives about 700 delta-chain clones, of which 11% were detected only once. Over 80% of the sample goes to the ten largest clones. CDR1 and CDR2 are read off the germline V gene as TSWWSYY and QGS. Measured from the cysteine to the phenylalanine, the CDR3 is 21 residues long. Only the CDR3 part of the read is kept: 63 bases, read in frame from the first base.

The receptor chain draws on TRDV1 and TRDJ1; 12 middle bases align to TRDD3. The source of this sequence is a human donor in good health. The sequenced material came from differentiated CD27- Vdelta1 gamma-delta T cells from blood. The DNA reads TGTGCTCTTGGGGTTGGCCCTGTCTTAGCCTGGGGGATACGGCACACCGACAAACTCATCTTT. It translates to CALGVGPVLAWGIRHTDKLIF.